This section outlines one T cell receptor beta chain sequence together with its context. Its antigen is not identified. This sample was taken from a study of blood T cells in healthy people across ages. Points from the study as a whole: Nothing was known about donor CMV status, and this possibly confounded expanded clonotype changes. Long-lived donors exceeded aged donors in naive CD4+ cells and diversity.

Next came a second PCR, run for about 7 to 11 cycles, which used a sample-barcoded 5' primer along with a J-beta primer mix. In TCRdb, the 5' RACE reads were re-called with MiXCR into one record per CDR3 protein. The sample has around 900,000 distinct CDR3 sequences, just over 50% seen once. From germline, CDR1 is SGHTA and CDR2 FQGNSA. Trimming removed 6 bases from V and 6 bases from J; junction bases left unmatched: 5. The CDR3 is made up of 14 amino acids. Total RNA was extracted at no less than 6 micrograms per sample. Input material: blood. The chain employs TRBV7-2 and TRBJ1-1, with 12 bases identical to TRBD1. The sequence was collected from a woman aged 55-75 years in good health. The CDR3 DNA reads TGTGCCAGCAGGGGGGACAGGGGGCTTTCTGAAGCTTTCTTT. It specifies CASRGDRGLSEAFF.